This T cell receptor (beta chain) was documented in a study of cytomegalovirus exposure and HLA in healthy donors. The PCR used 60 Vbeta and 13 Jbeta primers. Sequenced by immunoSEQ multiplex PCR; TCRdb stores in-frame clones only, minus some. The data show around 130,000 clones, approximately 86% seen once. CDR1 is MNHEY and CDR2 is SMNVEV in the germline V gene (reference sequence). The CDR3 totals 13 residues. The V end was cut by 5 bases, the J end by 4 bases, with 11 bases between. The TCR comes from a boy aged 5-17 years in good health and CMV-seronegative. The rearrangement links TRBV27 to TRBJ1-2; D possibly corresponds to TRBD1 (6 bases). The sample consisted of PBMCs. As DNA, the CDR3 is TGTGCCAGCAGTCCAGGGGCAACCTATGGCTACACCTTC. Amino acids: CASSPGATYGYTF.